The source of this TCR beta chain is a study of cytomegalovirus exposure and HLA in healthy donors. Study as a whole: Of several hundred genotyped donors, 81% grouped in the Caucasian-associated ancestry cluster. Findings and caveats of the study: Sequencing likely caused a cluster of highly shared sequence variants.

This PCR relied on a set of 60 Vbeta primers and 13 Jbeta primers. Clones were read by immunoSEQ multiplex PCR, and TCRdb kept only the in-frame ones, dropping some. The table shows under 200,000 clones, with about 80% occurring only once. Germline-derived CDR1 and CDR2 are SSHAT and FNYEAQ (reference sequence). The CDR3 extends over 16 amino acids. Worth noting for this clone: Antigen unknown. Its ends do not fully match the called genes, so a read error is possible.

The V gene is TRBV7-7, the J gene TRBJ2-2; 8 bases are shared with TRBD1. The source is a girl between 5 and 17 years old in good health and CMV-seropositive. The sequenced sample was PBMCs. This chain's CDR3 is CASSSSGTGGTGELFF. The CDR3 DNA reads TGTGCTAGCAGCTCTTCCGGGACAGGCGGCACCGGGGAGCTGTTTTTT. The full variable domain, its missing parts supplied by reference TRBV7-7 and TRBJ2-2, is GAGVSQSPRYKVTKRGQDVTLRCDPISSHATLYWYQQALGQGPEFLTYFNYEAQPDKSGLPSDRFSAERPEGSISTLTIQRTEQRDSAMYRCASSSSGTGGTGELFFGEGSRLTVL.